This is a list of T cell receptor beta chains from one sample in a study of blood T cell repertoires in COVID-19. Only in-frame clones appear in the TCRdb table, and some are missing; sequencing was by immunoSEQ multiplex PCR. The sample holds about 75,000 clones, 79% seen once. The sequencing sample was made of peripheral blood. These receptor sequences come from a woman older than 75 with active or convalescent COVID-19. Both conserved end residues are part of each CDR3. D genes are given only for firm matches. A clone size is listed for some rows: how often the clone was seen (once, few, many), or a class if it is expanded.

d_gene,j_gene,v_gene,abundance,CDR3aa,CDR3nt
TRBD1,TRBJ1-5,TRBV28,NA,CASRPGTGNQPQHF,TGTGCCAGCAGACCCGGGACAGGGAACCAGCCCCAGCATTTT
TRBD1,TRBJ2-1,TRBV29-1,few,CSVEDFQGADNEQFF,TGCAGCGTTGAAGACTTTCAGGGGGCCGACAATGAGCAGTTCTTC
NA,TRBJ1-5,TRBV19,NA,CASSIGKQPQHF,TGTGCCAGTAGTATCGGGAAACAGCCCCAGCATTTT
NA,TRBJ2-7,TRBV25-1,NA,CASSGQESYEQYF,TGTGCCAGCAGTGGACAGGAGTCCTACGAGCAGTACTTC
NA,TRBJ1-1,TRBV28,NA,CASSLKYPDFDLETEAFF,TGTGCCAGCAGTTTAAAGTATCCGGACTTCGACTTGGAAACTGAAGCTTTCTTT
NA,TRBJ1-2,TRBV30,NA,CAWRWAYYGYTF,TGTGCCTGGAGATGGGCTTACTATGGCTACACCTTC
NA,TRBJ2-5,TRBV5-4,medium-sized,CASSSEAGEGETQYF,TGTGCCAGCAGCTCAGAGGCAGGGGAAGGGGAGACCCAGTACTTC
TRBD1,TRBJ1-1,TRBV4-1,NA,CASRRGTGGTEAFF,TGCGCCAGTCGACGGGGGACAGGGGGCACTGAAGCTTTCTTT
TRBD2,TRBJ2-3,TRBV5-4,NA,CASSLAGGLSDTQYF,TGTGCCAGCAGCTTGGCGGGAGGGCTTTCAGATACGCAGTATTTT
TRBD1,TRBJ1-1,TRBV6-6,NA,CAIQQGINTEAFF,TGTGCCATCCAACAGGGGATCAACACTGAAGCTTTCTTT
NA,TRBJ1-6,TRBV2,NA,CASSRGEYNSPLHF,TGTGCCAGCAGTCGGGGGGAGTATAATTCACCCCTCCACTTT
TRBD2,TRBJ2-5,TRBV7-6,NA,CASSQGLGHETQYF,TGTGCCAGCAGCCAAGGACTAGGACACGAGACCCAGTACTTC
NA,TRBJ1-4,TRBV4-1,NA,CASSQGGLREKLFF,TGCGCCAGCAGCCAGGGAGGATTGCGGGAAAAACTGTTTTTT
NA,TRBJ1-1,TRBV9,NA,CASSVGPGMDTEAFF,TGTGCCAGCAGCGTAGGACCGGGGATGGACACTGAAGCTTTCTTT
TRBD2,TRBJ2-7,TRBV12-3/TRBV12-4,NA,CASSSRASGLQYF,TGTGCCAGCAGTTCCAGGGCTAGCGGATTACAGTACTTC
NA,TRBJ2-7,TRBV20-1,NA,CSASRGISYEQYF,TGCAGTGCTAGTAGGGGGATTTCCTACGAGCAGTACTTC
TRBD1,TRBJ1-5,TRBV28,once,CASSFGTGVGRPQHF,TGTGCCAGCAGTTTTGGGACAGGGGTAGGTCGGCCCCAGCATTTT
TRBD1,TRBJ2-5,TRBV5-5,NA,CASSVGQVETQYF,TGTGCCAGCAGCGTCGGACAGGTCGAGACCCAGTACTTC
NA,TRBJ1-2,TRBV5-1,NA,CASSLYSYGYTF,TGCGCCAGCAGCTTGTACAGCTATGGCTACACCTTC
NA,TRBJ1-1,TRBV29-1,once,CSIRDIGTEAFF,TGCAGCATACGGGACATTGGCACTGAAGCTTTCTTT
TRBD1,TRBJ1-2,TRBV27,once,CASSFAGQGAGGYTF,TGTGCCAGCAGTTTCGCGGGACAGGGGGCTGGAGGCTACACCTTC
TRBD1,TRBJ1-5,TRBV28,NA,CASRKTGGAGLPQHF,TGTGCCAGCAGAAAAACAGGGGGCGCGGGGCTGCCCCAGCATTTT
TRBD1,TRBJ1-4,TRBV5-4,NA,CASSLGQGASEKLFF,TGTGCCAGCAGCTTGGGACAGGGGGCAAGCGAAAAACTGTTTTTT
NA,TRBJ1-3,TRBV28,NA,CASSVVSGNTIYF,TGTGCCAGCAGTGTTGTTAGTGGAAACACCATATATTTT
TRBD1,TRBJ2-3,TRBV18,NA,CASSPPAQGAFGTDTQYF,TGTGCCAGCTCACCCCCCGCCCAGGGGGCGTTCGGCACAGATACGCAGTATTTT
NA,TRBJ2-7,TRBV2,NA,CASRPSGSEQYF,TGTGCCAGCCGCCCCTCGGGTTCCGAGCAGTACTTC
TRBD1,TRBJ1-4,TRBV6-2/TRBV6-3,NA,CASSPDRVPRGSNEKLFF,TGTGCCAGCAGTCCGGACAGGGTGCCCCGAGGGTCTAATGAAAAACTGTTTTTT
NA,TRBJ1-5,TRBV6-5,NA,CASGSPQGNQPQHF,TGTGCCAGCGGCAGCCCCCAGGGTAATCAGCCCCAGCATTTT
NA,TRBJ1-4,TRBV19,NA,CASSRASGGPNEKLFF,TGTGCCAGTAGTAGGGCCTCCGGAGGGCCAAATGAAAAACTGTTTTTT
TRBD2,TRBJ2-4,TRBV7-9,NA,CASSPISGGNIQYF,TGTGCCAGCAGCCCCATTAGCGGGGGAAACATTCAGTACTTC
NA,TRBJ2-7,TRBV5-1,NA,CASSLAPGLNYEQYF,TGCGCCAGCAGCTTGGCACCGGGACTGAACTACGAGCAGTACTTC
NA,TRBJ2-2,TRBV23-1,NA,CASSQPNRDGELFF,TGCGCCAGCAGTCAACCAAACAGGGACGGGGAGCTGTTTTTT
NA,TRBJ1-1,TRBV11-2,NA,CASSLDRGGRNTEAFF,TGTGCCAGCAGCTTAGATCGGGGGGGCCGGAACACTGAAGCTTTCTTT
NA,TRBJ1-1,TRBV7-9,NA,CASSLGVSLGAEAFF,TGTGCCAGCAGCTTAGGAGTTTCATTGGGGGCCGAAGCTTTCTTT
TRBD2,TRBJ2-1,TRBV5-1,NA,CASSLELGTSGYNEQFF,TGCGCCAGCAGCTTGGAGCTGGGGACTAGCGGCTACAATGAGCAGTTCTTC
NA,TRBJ1-1,TRBV9,NA,CASSPLSTGYTEAFF,TGTGCCAGCAGCCCCCTGAGTACGGGATATACTGAAGCTTTCTTT
NA,TRBJ2-7,TRBV7-9,NA,CASSLVASDEQYF,TGTGCCAGCAGCTTAGTTGCTAGCGACGAGCAGTACTTC
NA,TRBJ1-2,TRBV20-1,NA,CSAYRATGYTF,TGCAGTGCTTACAGGGCAACTGGCTACACCTTC
TRBD2,TRBJ2-1,TRBV4-3,NA,CASSQESRRTGTSGGALNEQFF,TGCGCCAGCAGCCAAGAGAGCAGACGAACCGGGACTAGCGGGGGGGCCCTCAATGAGCAGTTCTTC
NA,TRBJ2-7,TRBV11-2,NA,CASSSRRGNEQYF,TGTGCCAGCAGCTCCCGGCGCGGGAACGAGCAGTACTTC
NA,TRBJ1-5,TRBV13,NA,CASSLGVSGPQHF,TGTGCCAGCAGCTTAGGGGTCTCGGGGCCCCAGCATTTT
NA,TRBJ1-1,TRBV5-4,few,CASSLRDMNTEAFF,TGTGCCAGCAGCTTGCGAGACATGAACACTGAAGCTTTCTTT
NA,TRBJ1-2,TRBV5-1,few,CASSLQEDYGYTF,TGCGCCAGCAGCTTGCAGGAGGACTATGGCTACACCTTC
NA,TRBJ2-3,TRBV5-8,few,CASSLAARTQYF,TGTGCCAGCAGCTTGGCGGCTAGAACGCAGTATTTT
TRBD1,TRBJ1-1,TRBV4-1,few,CASSLRTGVTSEAFF,TGCGCCAGCAGCCTGAGGACAGGGGTGACTTCTGAAGCTTTCTTT
NA,TRBJ2-1,TRBV19,NA,CASSTASAGYGDEQFF,TGTGCCAGTAGTACAGCCTCGGCGGGCTATGGCGATGAGCAGTTCTTC
NA,TRBJ1-5,TRBV30,NA,CAWSAQRGSGNQPQHF,TGTGCCTGGAGTGCCCAAAGGGGATCTGGCAATCAGCCCCAGCATTTT
TRBD1,TRBJ1-5,TRBV28,NA,CASKDRPGQPQHF,TGTGCCAGCAAGGACAGGCCAGGACAGCCCCAGCATTTT